Listed here is a single T cell receptor (beta chain). This clonotype has at least ten counts. What this receptor recognizes is not known. Base qualities were left out, and no much larger clone turns up one base away. The germline V gene gives CDR1 as KGHSH and CDR2 as LQKENI. The V end gives up 0 bases and the J end 6 bases, leaving 7 bases in the junction not matched to a gene. The CDR3 contains 17 residues, cysteine and phenylalanine counted. Only CDR3 DNA remains: 51 bases, in frame from the first base. The iRepertoire nested amplicon-rescue multiplex PCR (arm-PCR) platform was used to amplify TCR alpha and beta CDR3 regions from RNA. One-step reverse transcription and amplification used about 95-400 ng of tissue mRNA or PBMC total RNA as input. Following bead purification, Illumina adapters were added through a secondary multiplex PCR, and the libraries were then gel-purified between 200 and 400 bp. Internal 6-nucleotide barcodes were carried by the libraries and were used for demultiplexing. The libraries were sequenced on an Illumina MiSeq using 2x220 or 2x250 nucleotide paired-end reads. From the authors' description of their analysis: Paired reads were merged using FLASH 1.2.11 and were aligned to the GRCh37 human genome using BWA-MEM, after which TRA and TRB reads were extracted. For V and J assignment, an IMGT-derived reference of cassette sequences and CDR3 motifs that included pseudogenes was used. Reads were translated in three frames, and productive CDR3s were defined by a C…FGXG motif without stop codons. Clonotypes were defined as unique combinations of V-J cassette pair and CDR3 amino acid sequence. Reads were filtered by Hamming distance, thresholded by each sample's sequence error rate in mapped regions. Using fastp trimming at Q25 and MiXCR clonotype assembly, TCRdb reanalyzed the public sequencing data and kept in-frame beta chains. Rows with a matching CDR3 protein are joined into one entry that keeps the most common DNA and genes. The V and J calls were determined by TCRdb, not by the authors. The sample has fewer than 200,000 distinct CDR3 sequences on record, around 40% of them singletons. Jointly, the top ten make up roughly 5.2% of the sample.

These data come from a study of glioma-infiltrating T cells (dated by TCRdb to about 2016). With regard to the full study: The study sequenced TCR alpha- and beta-chain repertoires from glioma tissue, from non-neoplastic brain tissue and from matched peripheral blood mononuclear cells. The paired cohort was made up of three low-grade glioma patients, several primary glioblastoma patients and three non-glioma patients who contributed non-neoplastic brain tissue. To measure how far tissue and blood T-cell populations diverged, each tissue-infiltrating repertoire was compared against the peripheral blood repertoire of the same patient. The study at large found these results: Tissue and blood shared very few CDR3 sequences, a result attributed to high CDR3 diversity and limited sampling. VJ-independent divergence between tissue and blood was lower than expected in non-neoplastic patients but higher than expected in all gliomas, particularly low-grade gliomas. The group comparisons were based on small numbers of patients: three non-neoplastic, three low-grade glioma and several glioblastoma patients.

The receptor chain draws on TRBV18 and TRBJ2-1; 11 of the junction bases match TRBD2. The origin of this receptor is a human donor with low-grade glioma or glioblastoma, undergoing nonglioma brain surgery, or in good health (not recorded which). The sample was glioma tissue, nonneoplastic brain tissue, or PBMCs (not recorded which). The CDR3 has the sequence CASSPPILAGVSNEQFF. The sequenced DNA: TGTGCCAGCTCACCACCCATACTAGCGGGAGTAAGCAATGAGCAGTTCTTC.